The 22 T cell receptor beta chains reported below all come from one sample, sequenced in a study of blood T cell repertoires in COVID-19. The method was immunoSEQ multiplex PCR; TCRdb's version includes in-frame clones alone and lacks a portion of them. The sample lists fewer than 350,000 clones; around 87% were seen once. Input material: peripheral blood. All receptors come from a woman in her fifties or sixties who had recovered from COVID-19.

The chain uses TRBV2 and TRBJ2-5; 15 bases map to TRBD2. J gave up 4 bases and V 11 bases, and 5 bases lay outside the gene matches. CDR3 length: 14 amino acids. CDR1 and CDR2 from the germline V gene are SNHLY and FYNNEI. The CDR3, as DNA: TGTGCCCTACCGGGACTAGCGGGAGGAGAGACCCAGTACTTC. Translating it yields CALPGLAGGETQYF. Filled out from reference TRBV2 and TRBJ2-5, the complete variable domain reads EPEVTQTPSHQVTQMGQEVILRCVPISNHLYFYWYRQILGQKVEFLVSFYNNEISEKSEIFDDQFSVERPDGSNFTLKIRSTKLEDSAMYFCALPGLAGGETQYFGPGTRLLVL.

CDR3 DNA sequence: TGTGCCAGCAGTTACTCGACAGTTAACTATGGCTACACCTTC. This encodes CASSYSTVNYGYTF. V and J are TRBV6-5 and TRBJ1-2; D perhaps matches TRBD1 (5 bases). The CDR3 has 14 amino acids. Trimming shortened V by 0 bases and J by 1 base, and 6 bases separated the two germline ends. CDR1 is MNHEY and CDR2 is SVGAGI in the germline V gene.

V is TRBV11-2 and J is TRBJ1-1; 9 bases fit TRBD1. CDR3 length: 15 amino acids. Losses at the gene ends were 5 bases for V and 8 bases for J; bases not matched to a gene: 12. Germline V lookup: CDR1 SGHAT, CDR2 FQNNGV. CDR3 amino acids: CASSLSYRGRLEAFF. In nucleotides, the CDR3 is TGTGCCAGCAGCCTCAGTTACAGGGGGCGCTTGGAAGCTTTCTTT.

The CDR3 nucleotides read TGTGCCAGCAGCTATACCGGGACAGTAGCAGAGACCCAGTACTTC. Its protein product is CASSYTGTVAETQYF. V is TRBV7-2 and J is TRBJ2-5; 7 nucleotides align to TRBD1. The CDR3 is 15 residues long. CDR1 and CDR2 (germline): SGHTA, FQGNSA. J gave up 4 bases and V 4 bases, and 9 bases lay outside the gene matches.

J is TRBJ2-1 and V is TRBV10-2, with 8 positions matching TRBD1. Germline CDR1 is WSHSY and CDR2 is SAAADI. The CDR3 extends over 14 amino acids. The ends lost 2 bases at V and 7 bases at J; junction bases unmatched: 4. This chain's CDR3 is CASSEQGALNEQFF. CDR3 coding DNA: TGCGCCAGCAGTGAGCAGGGGGCTTTGAATGAGCAGTTCTTC.

J is TRBJ2-7 and V is TRBV28; TRBD1 aligns across 7 bases. There are 14 residues in the CDR3. The V segment lost 6 bases and the J segment 3 bases; nucleotides outside the gene matches: 8. Germline values: CDR1 MDHEN, CDR2 SYDVKM. The CDR3 is CASSPEGDSYEQYF. The CDR3 region has the DNA TGTGCCAGCAGCCCCGAGGGGGACAGCTACGAGCAGTACTTC.

J is TRBJ1-6 and V is TRBV19; TRBD1 matches at 10 bases. CDR3 length: 14 residues. The ends lost 5 bases at V and 8 bases at J; junction bases unmatched: 3. Germline V gene sequence: CDR1 LNHDA, CDR2 SQIVND (reference sequence). The CDR3 reads CASSLGTGDSPLHF. In DNA, the CDR3 is TGTGCCAGTAGTCTCGGGACAGGGGATTCACCCCTCCACTTT.

For this clone: The junction and the germline gene differ at one end; a read error may be behind it. The V gene is TRBV5-4, the J gene TRBJ1-2; maybe TRBD1 (5 bases). This CDR3 is built from 14 residues. CDR1 and CDR2 (germline): SGHNT, YYREEE (reference sequence). The CDR3, as DNA: TGTGCCAGCAGCTTGACAGGAACGGCCTATAGCTACACCTTC. This sequence encodes CASSLTGTAYSYTF.

The chain uses TRBV9 and TRBJ1-2, with D maybe TRBD1 (6 bases). The CDR3 consists of 15 residues. Germline V gene sequence: CDR1 SGDLS, CDR2 YYNGEE. Trimming removed 1 base from V and 5 bases from J, with 15 bases in between. CDR3 sequence (DNA): TGTGCCAGCAGCGTAAAGGACAGCCCTCTATATGGCTACACCTTC. It yields the protein CASSVKDSPLYGYTF.

V gene TRBV3-1 (or the pseudogene TRBV3-2) combines with J gene TRBJ1-1; D gene ambiguous. V lost 2 bases and J 1 base, leaving 8 bases between the germline ends. Germline V gives CDR1 LGHDT, CDR2 YNNKEL (reference sequence). The CDR3 totals 14 residues. The CDR3 loop is CASSQQVPNTEAFF. The CDR3 DNA reads as TGTGCCAGCAGCCAACAGGTACCGAACACTGAAGCTTTCTTT.

The V call is TRBV7-8, the J call TRBJ1-1; TRBD1 is a possible D gene (6 bases). CDR3 size: 17 residues. CDR1 is SGHVS, CDR2 FQNEAQ, per germline. Between the trimmed V and J ends, which lost 5 bases and 0 bases, there was a span of 19 bases. The CDR3 DNA is TGTGCCAGCAGCACAGGGATTCTAGGGGTGATGAACACTGAAGCTTTCTTT. Translating it yields CASSTGILGVMNTEAFF.

This clone occurred once. The chain recombines TRBV5-1 with TRBJ1-1, with 7 bases lining up with TRBD1. J lost 1 base, V lost 6 bases, and 6 bases had no gene match. CDR3 length equals 14 residues. Germline V gives CDR1 SGHRS, CDR2 YFSETQ. This CDR3 reads CASKTGAENTEAFF. CDR3 nucleotides: TGCGCCAGCAAAACAGGGGCCGAGAACACTGAAGCTTTCTTT.

The chain has TRBV29-1 and TRBJ2-3, with TRBD2 as a possible D gene (6 bases). The CDR3 totals 16 residues. In germline, CDR1 is SQVTM, CDR2 ANQGSEA. V was cut by 4 bases and J by 0 bases, with 17 bases left in between. For the CDR3, the DNA is TGCAGCGTTGCTATCGGTGCGGCGGGGAGCACAGATACGCAGTATTTT. Translation: CSVAIGAAGSTDTQYF.

The chain recombines TRBV12-3 or TRBV12-4 with TRBJ2-4, with TRBD2 identical over 7 bases. The junction had 4 bases not matched to a gene; V was cut back by 3 bases and J by 8 bases. The CDR3 is made up of 13 amino acids. CDR3 DNA: TGTGCCAGCAGTTTCCGGGGGGAGGACATTCAGTACTTC. Translating gives CASSFRGEDIQYF.

V usage is TRBV27 and J usage is TRBJ1-1; 7 nucleotides line up with TRBD1. CDR3 length: 14 residues. V was clipped by 5 bases and J by 2 bases; unmatched bases: 5. Germline CDR1 MNHEY, CDR2 SMNVEV (reference sequence). The CDR3 loop is CASSRQGYNTEAFF. The DNA for the CDR3 is TGTGCCAGCAGTCGACAGGGATATAACACTGAAGCTTTCTTT.

The chain joins TRBV5-5 to TRBJ1-4, with D uncertain. Trimming took off 1 base at V and 0 bases at J, with 10 bases between the two ends. CDR3 length: 16 amino acids. In germline, CDR1 is SGHKS, CDR2 YYEKEE (reference sequence). CDR3 residues: CASSLFLTTTNEKLFF. CDR3 DNA: TGTGCCAGCAGCTTGTTTTTAACTACAACTAATGAAAAACTGTTTTTT.

The rearrangement uses TRBV19 and TRBJ2-1; TRBD2 agrees at 7 bases. Germline assignment: CDR1 LNHDA and CDR2 SQIVND (reference sequence). The CDR3 extends over 17 amino acids. V gave up 6 bases and J gave up 2 bases; unmatched junction bases: 13. The CDR3 nucleotides are TGTGCCAGTAGAAAATGGGAAGGAGCGGGGACCTACAATGAGCAGTTCTTC. Protein: CASRKWEGAGTYNEQFF.

The chain is built from TRBV7-2 and TRBJ2-5; 11 bases are a match to TRBD2. CDR3 length: 16 amino acids. Germline CDR1 and CDR2: SGHTA and FQGNSA. The V gene end was trimmed by 5 bases and the J gene end by 1 base; junction bases not matched to a gene: 6. The CDR3 nucleotides read TGTGCCAGCAGCCTCACTAGCGGGGGCCTCCAAGAGACCCAGTACTTC. Translated, it gives CASSLTSGGLQETQYF.

V and J are TRBV5-1 and TRBJ1-4, with 11 nucleotides matching TRBD1. Germline V gene sequence: CDR1 SGHRS, CDR2 YFSETQ. V was pared by 4 bases and J by 8 bases, with 4 bases of the junction left unmatched. The CDR3 sequence is 14 residues long. CDR3 DNA sequence: TGCGCCAGCAGCGTCGGGACAGGGGGAGAAAAACTGTTTTTT. It encodes CASSVGTGGEKLFF.

The rearrangement links TRBV28 to TRBJ1-2; D is unresolved. The CDR3 consists of 14 residues. V lost 2 bases, J lost 5 bases, and 12 bases lay in between. CDR1 is MDHEN and CDR2 is SYDVKM in the germline V gene. CDR3 residues: CASSLNRLSYGYTF. The CDR3 DNA reads TGTGCCAGCAGTTTAAATCGGTTGTCTTATGGCTACACCTTC.

The rearrangement links TRBV5-1 to TRBJ2-3; 10 positions agree with TRBD2. The V and J ends lost 6 bases and 2 bases, in that order; junction bases with no gene match: 6. Germline CDR1 SGHRS, CDR2 YFSETQ. The CDR3 length is 15 residues. The CDR3 DNA reads TGCGCCAGCACCTCTAGCGGGGGTTTCACAGATACGCAGTATTTT. As protein: CASTSSGGFTDTQYF.

The CDR3 protein is CATRRGTGSSYEQYF. The CDR3 DNA reads as TGTGCCACTCGGCGGGGGACAGGGAGTTCCTACGAGCAGTACTTC. The J gene is TRBJ2-7, the V gene TRBV18; 9 nucleotides agree with TRBD1. The CDR3 is 15 amino acids. V shed 10 bases and J 1 base; nucleotides not matched to a gene: 11. CDR1 KGHSH and CDR2 LQKENI come from the germline V gene.